Listed below are T cell receptor beta chains from one sample, sequenced in a study of shared clonotypes between healthy human individuals. Produced via immunoSEQ multiplex PCR; TCRdb's table is partial and in-frame only. Here the sample spans roughly 2,500,000 clones, 90% to 95% being singletons. The sample taken for sequencing was naive CD4+ T cells from PBMCs. The receptors shown here come from a man aged 18 to 35 in good health. Some clones in this sample may be carry-over from other donors' samples. Both conserved end residues are part of each CDR3. The order of the fields is V gene, J gene, clone size, D gene, CDR3 protein, CDR3 DNA. The D gene is left open where the match is weak. Size is stated for part of the rows, as once, few or many counts, or as a class when the clone is expanded.

TRBV6-6	TRBJ1-1	.	.	CASSYATGNTEAFF	TGTGCCAGCAGTTACGCGACAGGGAACACTGAAGCTTTCTTT
TRBV7-2	TRBJ2-1	.	TRBD1	CASSFYRGTHNEQFF	TGTGCCAGCAGCTTTTACAGGGGTACTCACAATGAGCAGTTCTTC
TRBV5-1	TRBJ2-7	.	TRBD2	CARPKREGRREQYF	TGCGCCCGACCCAAGCGGGAGGGCCGTAGGGAGCAGTACTTC
TRBV18	TRBJ2-3	.	.	CASSPRKQRTDTQYF	TGTGCCAGCTCACCGCGGAAACAACGCACAGATACGCAGTATTTT
TRBV7-8	TRBJ2-1	once	TRBD2	CASSPRTSGYNEQFF	TGTGCCAGCAGCCCTAGGACTAGCGGCTACAATGAGCAGTTCTTC
TRBV2	TRBJ2-1	.	.	CASSVSRASYNEQFF	TGTGCCAGCAGCGTTAGCCGGGCCTCCTACAATGAGCAGTTCTTC
TRBV29-1	TRBJ2-7	.	TRBD1	CSVVVTGVYEQYF	TGCAGCGTTGTCGTGACAGGGGTCTACGAGCAGTACTTC
TRBV2	TRBJ2-1	.	TRBD1	CASSEPVPGQATTYNEQFF	TGTGCCAGCAGTGAACCTGTCCCGGGACAGGCAACCACCTACAATGAGCAGTTCTTC
TRBV5-5	TRBJ1-2	.	.	CASNLILGANYGYTF	TGTGCCAGCAATCTAATATTAGGGGCTAACTATGGCTACACCTTC
TRBV6-1	TRBJ2-7	.	.	CASSSGAREQDF	TGTGCCAGCAGTTCAGGGGCTAGGGAGCAGGACTTC
TRBV7-6	TRBJ2-3	.	.	CASSLAGGGDTQYF	TGTGCCAGCAGCTTAGCGGGAGGGGGTGATACGCAGTATTTT
TRBV19	TRBJ2-7	once	.	CASSTPGYEQYF	TGTGCCAGTAGTACCCCGGGCTACGAGCAGTACTTC
TRBV29-1	TRBJ1-4	.	.	CSALEDNEKLFF	TGCAGCGCCCTCGAGGATAATGAAAAACTGTTTTTT
TRBV7-9	TRBJ2-1	.	.	CASSRMTEQFF	TGTGCCAGCAGCCGGATGACTGAGCAGTTCTTC
TRBV11-2	TRBJ2-3	.	.	CASSVRGRGTDTQYF	TGTGCCAGCAGCGTCAGGGGAAGGGGCACAGATACGCAGTATTTT
TRBV5-1	TRBJ1-3	once	.	CASSFDSNSGNTIYF	TGCGCCAGCAGCTTCGACAGCAACTCTGGAAACACCATATATTTT
TRBV6-1	TRBJ2-1	.	TRBD2	CASIRTSGFNEQFF	TGTGCCAGCATAAGGACTAGCGGGTTCAATGAGCAGTTCTTC
TRBV19	TRBJ2-1	.	.	CASTAPGGGRGYNEQFF	TGTGCCAGTACCGCTCCCGGAGGGGGCAGGGGCTACAATGAGCAGTTCTTC
TRBV19	TRBJ1-5	.	.	CASSMSRQQPQHF	TGTGCCAGTAGTATGTCAAGGCAGCAGCCCCAGCATTTT
TRBV5-1	TRBJ1-1	once	.	CASSLDPQTMTTEAFF	TGCGCCAGCAGCTTGGACCCTCAAACCATGACCACTGAAGCTTTCTTT
TRBV6-1	TRBJ2-7	.	TRBD2	CASTRLAGSYEQYF	TGTGCCAGCACGCGACTAGCGGGCTCCTACGAGCAGTACTTC
TRBV5-1	TRBJ1-1	few	TRBD1	CASSPRQGLAEAFF	TGCGCCAGCAGCCCTAGACAGGGTCTCGCTGAAGCTTTCTTT
TRBV25-1	TRBJ1-4	.	TRBD1	CASSESWTGDEKLFF	TGTGCCAGCAGTGAATCCTGGACAGGGGACGAAAAACTGTTTTTT
TRBV11-2	TRBJ2-7	.	.	CASSSWGSGGYEQYF	TGTGCCAGCAGCTCATGGGGTAGCGGAGGCTACGAGCAGTACTTC
TRBV6-1	TRBJ1-5	.	TRBD1	CASSVTGFNQPQHF	TGTGCCAGCAGTGTGACAGGGTTCAATCAGCCCCAGCATTTT
TRBV7-9	TRBJ1-4	.	.	CASSHTLMGEKLFF	TGTGCCAGCAGCCACACCCTAATGGGAGAAAAACTGTTTTTT
TRBV28	TRBJ1-2	.	.	CASTLEGNYGYTF	TGTGCCAGCACTTTGGAGGGTAACTATGGCTACACCTTC
TRBV28	TRBJ1-4	.	TRBD1	CASSSRTGLNEKLFF	TGTGCCAGCAGTTCTCGGACAGGGCTGAATGAAAAACTGTTTTTT
TRBV5-1	TRBJ2-5	.	.	CASSSQGLKMETQYF	TGCGCCAGCAGCTCCCAGGGTCTTAAGATGGAGACCCAGTACTTC
TRBV2	TRBJ2-7	.	.	CASRTETYEQYF	TGTGCCAGCCGGACCGAAACCTACGAGCAGTACTTC
TRBV4-2	TRBJ2-2	.	TRBD2	CASSQVKQASGNTGELFF	TGTGCCAGCAGCCAGGTCAAGCAGGCTAGCGGGAACACCGGGGAGCTGTTTTTT
TRBV19	TRBJ2-2	once	.	CASSNLDSLGATGELFF	TGTGCCAGTAGTAACCTAGACAGCCTGGGCGCGACCGGGGAGCTGTTTTTT
TRBV4-3	TRBJ2-1	.	TRBD1	CASSRLTGGYNEQFF	TGCGCCAGCAGCCGCCTGACAGGGGGGTACAATGAGCAGTTCTTC
TRBV28	TRBJ1-2	.	.	CASSLIGSTDGYTF	TGTGCCAGCAGTTTAATAGGGTCGACCGATGGCTACACCTTC
TRBV27	TRBJ2-3	.	.	CASAHGRTDTQYF	TGTGCCAGCGCCCACGGACGCACAGATACGCAGTATTTT
TRBV19	TRBJ1-5	.	TRBD1	CASSTRTGGTSNQPQHF	TGTGCCAGTAGTACCCGGACAGGGGGAACGAGCAATCAGCCCCAGCATTTT
TRBV5-1	TRBJ2-7	.	.	CASSLAGPEQYF	TGCGCCAGCAGCTTGGCCGGGCCCGAGCAGTACTTC
TRBV4-3	TRBJ1-2	once	.	CASSQLGGYTF	TGCGCCAGCAGCCAATTAGGTGGCTACACCTTC
TRBV4-2	TRBJ2-6	.	.	CASSQELGRSSGANVLTF	TGTGCCAGCAGCCAAGAACTGGGACGCAGCTCTGGGGCCAACGTCCTGACTTTC
TRBV5-1	TRBJ2-2	.	TRBD2	CASSPTSGRAIGELFF	TGCGCCAGCAGCCCTACTAGCGGGAGGGCCATCGGGGAGCTGTTTTTT
TRBV11-3	TRBJ2-3	.	.	CASSPSGQPDTQYF	TGTGCCAGCAGCCCAAGCGGACAACCAGATACGCAGTATTTT
TRBV6-6	TRBJ2-1	.	.	CASRQSLRESNEQFF	TGTGCCAGCAGACAGTCACTCAGGGAATCGAATGAGCAGTTCTTC
TRBV4-1	TRBJ1-6	.	TRBD1	CASSPGTGGENSPLHF	TGCGCCAGCAGCCCCGGGACAGGAGGAGAAAATTCACCCCTCCACTTT
TRBV18	TRBJ1-5	.	.	CASSPPGGQPQHF	TGTGCCAGCTCACCACCTGGAGGGCAGCCCCAGCATTTT
TRBV6-5	TRBJ2-7	once	TRBD1	CASSYGQVGGEQYF	TGTGCCAGCAGTTACGGACAGGTCGGAGGCGAGCAGTACTTC
TRBV19	TRBJ2-5	.	TRBD2	CASSPLWGGKETQYF	TGTGCCAGTAGTCCTCTTTGGGGGGGAAAAGAGACCCAGTACTTC
TRBV28	TRBJ1-2	.	.	CASSLRSSGYTF	TGTGCCAGCAGTTTGCGGAGTTCTGGCTACACCTTC